These T cell receptor beta chains were read from a single sample in a study of cytomegalovirus exposure and HLA in healthy donors. This table comes from immunoSEQ multiplex PCR, and its TCRdb copy is limited to in-frame clones, with some not included. Found here are 140,000 to 150,000 clones, roughly 78% of them singletons; the top ten hold 2.5% to 3.5%. Sequencing used PBMCs. The receptors were sampled from a female donor in good health and CMV-seronegative. CDR3s include the opening cysteine and the closing phenylalanine or tryptophan. The D gene is left open where the match is weak. Rows may omit the clone size; those that give it use once, few, many or a size class.

J gene: TRBJ2-1
clone size: .
D gene: TRBD2
V gene: TRBV19
CDR3 protein: CASGGLDISYNEQFF
CDR3 DNA: TGTGCCAGTGGAGGACTAGACATCTCCTACAATGAGCAGTTCTTC

J gene: TRBJ1-6
clone size: .
D gene: .
V gene: TRBV29-1
CDR3 protein: CSVGSSYNSPLHF
CDR3 DNA: TGCAGCGTGGGCAGCTCCTATAATTCACCCCTCCACTTT

J gene: TRBJ2-7
clone size: .
D gene: TRBD2
V gene: TRBV4-1
CDR3 protein: CASSQRLAAYEQYF
CDR3 DNA: TGCGCCAGCAGCCAACGACTAGCGGCCTACGAGCAGTACTTC

J gene: TRBJ1-1
clone size: .
D gene: TRBD1
V gene: TRBV11-2
CDR3 protein: CASSLGGQGGTEAFF
CDR3 DNA: TGTGCCAGCAGCTTAGGAGGGCAGGGGGGCACTGAAGCTTTCTTT

J gene: TRBJ1-1
clone size: .
D gene: .
V gene: TRBV30
CDR3 protein: CAWRGLLEAFF
CDR3 DNA: TGTGCCTGGAGGGGACTTCTTGAAGCTTTCTTT

J gene: TRBJ1-6
clone size: .
D gene: .
V gene: TRBV6-1
CDR3 protein: CASRLDRYNSPLHF
CDR3 DNA: TGTGCCAGCAGGTTAGACAGGTATAATTCACCCCTCCACTTT

J gene: TRBJ2-5
clone size: few
D gene: TRBD2
V gene: TRBV6-1
CDR3 protein: CASSEEASGSQRETQYF
CDR3 DNA: TGTGCCAGCAGTGAAGAGGCTAGCGGGAGTCAACGAGAGACCCAGTACTTC

J gene: TRBJ2-2
clone size: .
D gene: .
V gene: TRBV18
CDR3 protein: CASSPQPGQNTGELFF
CDR3 DNA: TGTGCCAGCTCACCACAACCGGGACAAAACACCGGGGAGCTGTTTTTT

J gene: TRBJ1-6
clone size: .
D gene: .
V gene: TRBV21-1
CDR3 protein: CASSKAWGSRGQGVGAYNSPLHF
CDR3 DNA: TGTGCCAGCAGCAAAGCGTGGGGGAGTCGAGGACAGGGGGTTGGCGCCTATAATTCACCCCTCCACTTT

J gene: TRBJ2-3
clone size: .
D gene: TRBD1
V gene: TRBV20-1
CDR3 protein: CSAYRGDTQYF
CDR3 DNA: TGCAGTGCTTACAGGGGAGATACGCAGTATTTT

J gene: TRBJ1-2
clone size: .
D gene: TRBD1
V gene: TRBV27
CDR3 protein: CASSLAGQGYGYTF
CDR3 DNA: TGTGCCAGCAGTCTGGCGGGACAGGGCTATGGCTACACCTTC

J gene: TRBJ1-1
clone size: .
D gene: .
V gene: TRBV4-3
CDR3 protein: CASSRTSRNTEAFF
CDR3 DNA: TGCGCCAGCAGCCGGACAAGCAGGAACACTGAAGCTTTCTTT

J gene: TRBJ2-5
clone size: few
D gene: .
V gene: TRBV30
CDR3 protein: CAWRPGAGAQYF
CDR3 DNA: TGTGCCTGGAGGCCTGGGGCAGGGGCCCAGTACTTC

J gene: TRBJ2-7
clone size: .
D gene: TRBD1
V gene: TRBV19
CDR3 protein: CASSIGTGVYEQYF
CDR3 DNA: TGTGCCAGTAGTATAGGAACAGGGGTCTACGAGCAGTACTTC

J gene: TRBJ1-1
clone size: .
D gene: .
V gene: TRBV30
CDR3 protein: CAWGRGSAEAFF
CDR3 DNA: TGTGCCTGGGGACGGGGGAGCGCTGAAGCTTTCTTT

J gene: TRBJ2-7
clone size: few
D gene: .
V gene: TRBV27
CDR3 protein: CASSFRQGTLGEQYF
CDR3 DNA: TGTGCCAGCAGTTTCCGCCAGGGGACACTTGGCGAGCAGTACTTC

J gene: TRBJ2-5
clone size: .
D gene: TRBD2
V gene: TRBV11-3
CDR3 protein: CASSPGLAGEQETQYF
CDR3 DNA: TGTGCCAGCAGTCCGGGACTAGCGGGGGAGCAAGAGACCCAGTACTTC

J gene: TRBJ2-1
clone size: few
D gene: TRBD2
V gene: TRBV7-8
CDR3 protein: CASSFREGNEQFF
CDR3 DNA: TGTGCCAGCAGCTTCAGGGAGGGCAATGAGCAGTTCTTC

J gene: TRBJ2-1
clone size: .
D gene: .
V gene: TRBV14
CDR3 protein: CASSSYGGFNNEQFF
CDR3 DNA: TGTGCCAGCAGCTCATACGGGGGTTTTAACAATGAGCAGTTCTTC

J gene: TRBJ2-7
clone size: .
D gene: .
V gene: TRBV27
CDR3 protein: CASSLQGPGYEQYF
CDR3 DNA: TGTGCCAGCAGTTTACAGGGGCCGGGGTACGAGCAGTACTTC

J gene: TRBJ1-1
clone size: few
D gene: .
V gene: TRBV15
CDR3 protein: CATSRNSNTEAFF
CDR3 DNA: TGTGCCACCAGCAGGAACTCGAACACTGAAGCTTTCTTT

J gene: TRBJ1-2
clone size: .
D gene: .
V gene: TRBV19
CDR3 protein: CASSPAGYGYTF
CDR3 DNA: TGTGCCAGTAGTCCCGCGGGGTATGGCTACACCTTC

J gene: TRBJ1-4
clone size: .
D gene: TRBD1
V gene: TRBV28
CDR3 protein: CASSLGTGVGDNEKLFF
CDR3 DNA: TGTGCCAGCAGTTTAGGGACAGGGGTGGGGGATAATGAAAAACTGTTTTTT

J gene: TRBJ2-1
clone size: .
D gene: TRBD2
V gene: TRBV2
CDR3 protein: CASIPAGGLNEQFF
CDR3 DNA: TGTGCCAGCATCCCAGCGGGAGGTTTGAATGAGCAGTTCTTC

J gene: TRBJ1-4
clone size: few
D gene: TRBD1
V gene: TRBV4-3
CDR3 protein: CASSRNSGTGGEKLFF
CDR3 DNA: TGCGCCAGCAGTCGGAACTCCGGGACAGGAGGAGAAAAACTGTTTTTT

J gene: TRBJ2-7
clone size: .
D gene: .
V gene: TRBV7-2
CDR3 protein: CASSIRQSSYEQYF
CDR3 DNA: TGTGCCAGCAGCATAAGACAGAGCTCCTACGAGCAGTACTTC

J gene: TRBJ2-1
clone size: .
D gene: TRBD2
V gene: TRBV5-4
CDR3 protein: CAVGGVTSGKAYNEQFF
CDR3 DNA: TGTGCCGTAGGCGGTGTGACTAGCGGGAAAGCCTACAATGAGCAGTTCTTC

J gene: TRBJ1-4
clone size: .
D gene: .
V gene: TRBV30
CDR3 protein: CAWNHRTNEKLFF
CDR3 DNA: TGTGCCTGGAATCATAGAACTAATGAAAAACTGTTTTTT

J gene: TRBJ1-2
clone size: .
D gene: .
V gene: TRBV6-6
CDR3 protein: CASNGGGAGYGYTF
CDR3 DNA: TGTGCCAGCAATGGGGGGGGCGCGGGCTATGGCTACACCTTC

J gene: TRBJ2-1
clone size: .
D gene: TRBD2
V gene: TRBV30
CDR3 protein: CAWRASGSYNEQFF
CDR3 DNA: TGTGCCTGGAGAGCTAGCGGTAGTTACAATGAGCAGTTCTTC

J gene: TRBJ1-3
clone size: .
D gene: .
V gene: TRBV2
CDR3 protein: CASSEEAGTPGNTIYF
CDR3 DNA: TGTGCCAGCAGTGAAGAGGCGGGAACGCCTGGAAACACCATATATTTT

J gene: TRBJ2-7
clone size: .
D gene: TRBD2
V gene: TRBV5-1
CDR3 protein: CASSLVPGTSGRAIYEQYF
CDR3 DNA: TGCGCCAGCAGCTTGGTCCCCGGGACTAGCGGGAGGGCGATCTACGAGCAGTACTTC

J gene: TRBJ1-4
clone size: few
D gene: TRBD1
V gene: TRBV4-1
CDR3 protein: CASSQGQGNEKLFF
CDR3 DNA: TGCGCCAGCAGCCAAGGACAGGGGAATGAAAAACTGTTTTTT

J gene: TRBJ2-3
clone size: few
D gene: TRBD1
V gene: TRBV12-5
CDR3 protein: CASGFGQEGDTQYF
CDR3 DNA: TGTGCTAGTGGTTTCGGACAGGAAGGGGATACGCAGTATTTT

J gene: TRBJ2-7
clone size: .
D gene: TRBD1
V gene: TRBV2
CDR3 protein: CAGGQGRDEQYF
CDR3 DNA: TGTGCCGGAGGACAGGGAAGAGACGAGCAGTACTTC

J gene: TRBJ2-5
clone size: .
D gene: TRBD1
V gene: TRBV28
CDR3 protein: CASKRGRETQYF
CDR3 DNA: TGTGCCAGCAAGAGGGGGCGGGAGACCCAGTACTTC

J gene: TRBJ2-7
clone size: .
D gene: TRBD2
V gene: TRBV28
CDR3 protein: CASSLAGGTYEQYF
CDR3 DNA: TGTGCCAGCAGTTTAGCGGGAGGTACCTACGAGCAGTACTTC

J gene: TRBJ1-4
clone size: once
D gene: TRBD1
V gene: TRBV7-9
CDR3 protein: CASSAADRALNEKLFF
CDR3 DNA: TGTGCCAGCAGCGCGGCGGACAGGGCCCTTAATGAAAAACTGTTTTTT